The 18 T cell receptor beta chains reported below all come from one sample, sequenced in a study of T cell clonotyping in hematopoietic cell transplantation. The assay was immunoSEQ multiplex PCR, and TCRdb's table has in-frame clones only and misses some. The sample lists tens of thousands of clones; 94% were seen once. The material sequenced was peripheral blood mononuclear cells. The receptors shown here come from a woman in her fifties or sixties in good health. Some clones in this sample may be carry-over from other donors' samples.

This chain links TRBV19 with TRBJ2-5, with 7 bases lining up with TRBD1. CDR1 and CDR2 from the germline V gene are LNHDA and SQIVND (reference sequence). The CDR3 runs to 17 residues. The V segment lost 2 bases and the J segment 0 bases; nucleotides outside the gene matches: 9. The CDR3 sequence is CASSILAQQGYQETQYF. CDR3 sequence (DNA): TGTGCCAGTAGTATACTAGCCCAACAGGGGTACCAAGAGACCCAGTACTTC.

The chain is built from TRBV7-2 and TRBJ1-5; unclear D gene. V lost 1 base, J lost 3 bases, and 7 bases lay in between. This CDR3 comprises 14 residues. The V gene's germline CDR1 is SGHTA and CDR2 FQGNSA. DNA for the CDR3: TGTGCCAGCAGCTTAGGGGCAGCCAATCAGCCCCAGCATTTT. Translation: CASSLGAANQPQHF.

The DNA for the CDR3 is TGTGCCAGCCTGCGGGGGTCCCTCGTCTTTTACAATTCACCCCTCCACTTT. This codes for CASLRGSLVFYNSPLHF. V usage is TRBV28 and J usage is TRBJ1-6; a weak D match, TRBD1 (5 bases). V was shortened by 8 bases and J by 7 bases, with 24 bases between the two germline ends. Germline CDR1 and CDR2: MDHEN and SYDVKM. There are 17 residues in the CDR3.

This chain connects TRBV19 to TRBJ1-2, with 8 bases that match TRBD1. Germline trimming cut 5 bases from V and 6 bases from J; bases unmatched to any gene: 20. Germline V gene data show CDR1 as LNHDA and CDR2 as SQIVND (reference sequence). This CDR3 contains 18 residues. The CDR3, as DNA: TGTGCCAGTAGTGCCCCAGCAGGGGGCCTGGGTACAGGGGATGGCTACACCTTC. Amino acids: CASSAPAGGLGTGDGYTF.

CDR3 nucleotides: TGTGCCAGCAGCTTAACCGGGACGTTGAACACTGAAGCTTTCTTT. Encoded protein: CASSLTGTLNTEAFF. V gene TRBV7-3 combines with J gene TRBJ1-1; D perhaps matches TRBD1 (5 bases). The ends were cut back, 0 bases at V and 0 bases at J, with 8 bases in the middle. The CDR3 contains 15 residues. Germline lookup yields CDR1 SGHTA and CDR2 FQGTGA. The complete variable domain, with remaining parts taken from reference TRBV7-3 and TRBJ1-1, reads GAGVSQTPSNKVTEKGKYVELRCDPISGHTALYWYRQSLGQGPEFLIYFQGTGAADDSGLPNDRFFAVRPEGSVSTLKIQRTERGDSAVYLCASSLTGTLNTEAFFGQGTRLTVV.

This sequence joins TRBV28 and TRBJ2-7; D unresolved. The CDR3 has 11 residues. The germline CDR1 and CDR2 sequences are MDHEN and SYDVKM. The V end lost 5 bases, the J end lost 5 bases, and 7 bases lay between the germline ends. The CDR3 here is CASSLLNEQYF. The CDR3 DNA is TGTGCCAGCAGTCTACTGAACGAGCAGTACTTC. Full variable domain (outside the CDR3, taken from reference TRBV28 and TRBJ2-7): DVKVTQSSRYLVKRTGEKVFLECVQDMDHENMFWYRQDPGLGLRLIYFSYDVKMKEKGDIPEGYSVSREKKERFSLILESASTNQTSMYLCASSLLNEQYFGPGTRLTVT.

As DNA, the CDR3 is TGTGCCAGCAGTACGTATCAGCCCCAGCATTTT. It specifies CASSTYQPQHF. The V gene is TRBV28, the J gene TRBJ1-5; D is unclear. V shed 5 bases and J shed 5 bases, with 4 bases lying between them. Germline CDR1 reads MDHEN; CDR2 reads SYDVKM. This CDR3 comprises 11 residues. The full variable domain, in which reference TRBV28 and TRBJ1-5 provide the parts outside the CDR3, is DVKVTQSSRYLVKRTGEKVFLECVQDMDHENMFWYRQDPGLGLRLIYFSYDVKMKEKGDIPEGYSVSREKKERFSLILESASTNQTSMYLCASSTYQPQHFGDGTRLSIL.

CDR3 protein: CASSPGTGGEQYF. DNA for the CDR3: TGTGCCAGCAGTCCCGGGACAGGGGGCGAGCAGTACTTC. V usage is TRBV27 and J usage is TRBJ2-7, with TRBD1 matching over 11 bases. The CDR3 contains 13 residues. The germline CDR1 and CDR2 sequences are MNHEY and SMNVEV (reference sequence). J was trimmed by 6 bases and V by 5 bases; bases with no gene match: 3.

The chain recombines TRBV7-9 with TRBJ1-5, with unresolved D. Trimming removed 1 base at V and 6 bases at J, with 10 bases between. CDR1 and CDR2 (germline): SEHNR, FQNEAQ (reference sequence). This CDR3 has 14 residues. The CDR3 spells CASSLGVNPQPQHF. The DNA of the CDR3 is TGTGCCAGCAGCTTAGGCGTTAATCCTCAGCCCCAGCATTTT. Combining the CDR3 with reference TRBV7-9 and TRBJ1-5 gives the whole variable domain DTGVSQNPRHKITKRGQNVTFRCDPISEHNRLYWYRQTLGQGPEFLTYFQNEAQLEKSRLLSDRFSAERPKGSFSTLEIQRTEQGDSAMYLCASSLGVNPQPQHFGDGTRLSIL.

The gene calls are TRBV5-6 and TRBJ2-7, with D unresolved. Per the germline V gene, CDR1 is SGHDT and CDR2 is YYEEEE. The CDR3 consists of 13 residues. V was trimmed by 0 bases and J by 6 bases, leaving 10 bases between them. As DNA, the CDR3 is TGTGCCAGCAGCTTGGCACTCCCCCTCGAGCAGTACTTC. Translated: CASSLALPLEQYF.

The gene calls are TRBV19 and TRBJ2-5, with 9 bases fitting TRBD1. The CDR3 is 16 amino acids. The trim removed 5 bases at V and 1 base at J, leaving 8 bases unmatched. Germline CDR1 reads LNHDA; CDR2 reads SQIVND (reference sequence). The CDR3 bases are TGTGCCAGTAGTGTAAACAGGGGGCGCTTCCAAGAGACCCAGTACTTC. Translation: CASSVNRGRFQETQYF.

The chain carries TRBV5-1 and TRBJ1-5; 7 bases are a match to TRBD1. The CDR3 is made up of 15 amino acids. Trimming took 3 bases from V and 15 from J; bases not matched to a gene: 18. In germline, CDR1 is SGHRS, CDR2 YFSETQ. DNA for the CDR3: TGCGCCAGCAGCTGGGGAGACAGGGAGCAAGGCCCGTGGCATTTT. Its translation: CASSWGDREQGPWHF.

The V call is TRBV7-2, the J call TRBJ1-6; tentatively, D is TRBD1 (6 bases). Trimming pared 3 bases from V and 8 bases from J, leaving 11 bases between. Germline V gene sequence: CDR1 SGHTA, CDR2 FQGNSA. The CDR3 has 14 amino acids. This CDR3 is CASSLGRQDSPLHF. The CDR3 nucleotides are TGTGCCAGCAGCTTGGGCAGACAGGATTCACCCCTCCACTTT.

V and J are TRBV10-3 and TRBJ2-2; D is ambiguous. This CDR3 has 13 residues. Trimming shortened V by 10 bases and J by 5 bases, and 14 bases separated the two germline ends. Germline V gene sequence: CDR1 ENHRY, CDR2 SYGVKD. In DNA form, the CDR3 reads TGTGCCACCACCCATTTGGGGACCGGGGAGCTGTTTTTT. This encodes CATTHLGTGELFF.

The genes are TRBV7-2 and TRBJ2-5; TRBD2 aligns across 9 bases. V was clipped by 3 bases and J by 0 bases; unmatched bases: 5. The CDR3 loop spans 16 amino acids. CDR1 and CDR2 from the germline V gene are SGHTA and FQGNSA. In DNA form, the CDR3 reads TGTGCCAGCAGCTTTCTACCTAGCGGGGACCAAGAGACCCAGTACTTC. It yields the protein CASSFLPSGDQETQYF.

The genes are TRBV15 and TRBJ2-7; D is unresolved. CDR3 length equals 14 residues. Germline values: CDR1 LNHNV, CDR2 YYDKDF (reference sequence). V lost 0 bases and J lost 0, with 6 bases in between. Written as DNA, the CDR3 is TGTGCCACCAGCAGAGACTGGAGCTCCTACGAGCAGTACTTC. Its protein is CATSRDWSSYEQYF. The complete variable domain, with remaining parts taken from reference TRBV15 and TRBJ2-7, reads DAMVIQNPRYQVTQFGKPVTLSCSQTLNHNVMYWYQQKSSQAPKLLFHYYDKDFNNEADTPDNFQSRRPNTSFCFLDIRSPGLGDTAMYLCATSRDWSSYEQYFGPGTRLTVT.

The CDR3, as DNA: TGTGCCATCACCCCGGACAGGGACTATGGCTACACCTTC. Translated: CAITPDRDYGYTF. The V call is TRBV10-3, the J call TRBJ1-2, with TRBD1 matching over 8 bases. The length of the CDR3 is 13 residues. The J segment lost 3 bases and the V segment lost 7 bases, leaving 4 bases of the junction unmatched. Germline CDR1 is ENHRY and CDR2 is SYGVKD.

The CDR3 DNA is TGTGCCAGTACCGCGATACGACAGGGGAGCACTGAAGCTTTCTTT. Translated, it gives CASTAIRQGSTEAFF. The rearrangement uses TRBV19 and TRBJ1-1; 8 bases map to TRBD1. V trimming: 7 bases; J trimming: 4 bases; junction bases outside the gene matches: 11. CDR3 length: 15 residues. CDR1 is LNHDA and CDR2 is SQIVND in the germline V gene (reference sequence).